Presented here are 30 T cell receptor beta chains from one specimen sequenced in a study of T cells after yellow fever vaccination. In TCRdb, the 5' RACE reads were re-called with MiXCR into one record per CDR3 protein. This sample has around 120,000 distinct CDR3 sequences, with approximately 7.1% found just once. Source: CD4+ T cells sorted from PBMCs, taken roughly 47 days after the first yellow fever vaccination. These receptors originate from a man in his late teens or twenties who received the YFV17D yellow fever vaccine.

The sample holds many counts of this clonotype. The V gene is TRBV9, the J gene TRBJ2-2; a possible D gene is TRBD1 (5 bases). Between the trimmed V and J ends, which lost 3 bases and 7 bases, there was a span of 13 bases. Per the germline V gene, CDR1 is SGDLS and CDR2 is YYNGEE. The CDR3 is 14 amino acids. The CDR3 sequence: CASSAPGSVGELFF. CDR3 bases: TGTGCCAGCAGCGCACCAGGGTCGGTCGGGGAGCTGTTTTTT.

This clonotype was seen more than once but under ten times. The rearrangement links TRBV12-3 or TRBV12-4 to TRBJ1-1; tentative D call: TRBD1 (6 bases). The ends were cut back, 6 bases at V and 11 bases at J, with 28 bases in the middle. The CDR3 is 16 amino acids. This CDR3 reads CASSEKGGLMGPRAFF. The CDR3 DNA reads TGTGCCAGCAGCGAAAAGGGGGGATTAATGGGCCCCCGGGCTTTCTTT.

This clonotype has a handful of counts. This sequence joins TRBV5-5 and TRBJ2-3; 7 bases fit TRBD2. J gave up 0 bases and V 4 bases, and 8 bases lay outside the gene matches. Germline V gives CDR1 SGHKS, CDR2 YYEKEE (reference sequence). This CDR3 comprises 16 residues. The CDR3 DNA follows: TGTGCCAGCAGCACCGGAGCTAGCGGAAGCACAGATACGCAGTATTTT. As protein: CASSTGASGSTDTQYF.

This clonotype was seen at least ten times. V usage is TRBV6-2 or TRBV6-3 and J usage is TRBJ2-1; 8 bases agree with TRBD2. The germline V gene has CDR1 MNHEY and CDR2 SVGEGT. CDR3 length: 15 amino acids. The V gene end was trimmed by 1 base and the J gene end by 7 bases; junction bases not matched to a gene: 6. Written as DNA, the CDR3 is TGTGCCAGCAGTTACTATGACGGGGGGGGAAATGAGCAGTTCTTC. Its translation: CASSYYDGGGNEQFF.

This clonotype was found many times. V is TRBV9 and J is TRBJ2-2; 10 bases match TRBD2. The germline gives CDR1 SGDLS, CDR2 YYNGEE. This CDR3 is 17 amino acids long. V was clipped by 3 bases and J by 2 bases; unmatched bases: 7. This CDR3 reads CASSGTKRGGNTGELFF. As DNA, the CDR3 is TGTGCCAGCAGCGGGACTAAGCGGGGGGGAAACACCGGGGAGCTGTTTTTT.

This clonotype was observed many times. This chain joins TRBV5-1 and TRBJ2-5; 7 bases map to TRBD2. The germline V gene has CDR1 SGHRS and CDR2 YFSETQ. J gave up 6 bases and V 4 bases, and 18 bases lay outside the gene matches. The CDR3 is 17 residues long. CDR3 bases: TGCGCCAGCAGCGACGGAGTACTAGCGCAAGCCCTTAAGACCCAGTACTTC. Protein: CASSDGVLAQALKTQYF.

This clonotype was counted many times. V is TRBV4-2 and J is TRBJ2-5, with TRBD2 matching 10 bases. The CDR3 length is 17 residues. Germline V lookup: CDR1 LGHNA, CDR2 YNFKEQ. V was pared by 4 bases and J by 4 bases, with 12 bases of the junction left unmatched. In DNA, the CDR3 is TGTGCCAGCAGCCCTACCCGAGCGGGGGGGACTGGAGAGACCCAGTACTTC. Amino acid sequence: CASSPTRAGGTGETQYF.

This clonotype was counted many times. The J gene is TRBJ2-3, the V gene TRBV5-1, with 7 bases identical to TRBD1. Germline loops: CDR1 SGHRS, CDR2 YFSETQ. This CDR3 comprises 14 residues. V gave up 6 bases and J gave up 2 bases; unmatched junction bases: 6. Here the CDR3 reads CASTLEGATDTQYF. The CDR3 DNA reads TGCGCCAGCACTCTAGAGGGGGCCACAGATACGCAGTATTTT.

This clonotype was picked up many times. CDR3 region: CSASPTHGGVAFF. DNA for the CDR3: TGCAGTGCTAGTCCGACCCACGGAGGAGTCGCTTTCTTT. J is TRBJ1-1 and V is TRBV20-1; D ambiguous. V was trimmed by 3 bases and J by 11 bases, leaving 19 bases between them. CDR1 and CDR2 (germline): DFQATT, SNEGSKA (reference sequence). This CDR3 region has 13 residues.

This clonotype was counted at least ten times. The CDR3 DNA is TGCGCCAGCAGGGAGCATAATTCACCCCTCCACTTT. Its translation is CASREHNSPLHF. J is TRBJ1-6 and V is TRBV5-1; D not certain. The CDR3 is made up of 12 amino acids. Trimming removed 5 bases at V and 5 bases at J, with 5 bases between. CDR1 is SGHRS, CDR2 YFSETQ, per germline.

There are many counts of this clonotype. The chain links TRBV6-5 to TRBJ1-5, with no clear D. Germline assignment: CDR1 MNHEY and CDR2 SVGAGI. With 4 bases removed from V and 2 bases from J, the gap between germline ends came to 12 bases. This CDR3 has 15 residues. CDR3 amino acids: CASSFSGMGNQPQHF. The CDR3 DNA follows: TGTGCCAGCAGTTTTTCCGGAATGGGCAATCAGCCCCAGCATTTT.

This clonotype was recorded many times. This chain uses TRBV18 with TRBJ2-7; 7 nucleotides align to TRBD1. The junction had 5 bases not matched to a gene; V was cut back by 3 bases and J by 0 bases. The CDR3 contains 15 residues. CDR1 and CDR2 from the germline V gene are KGHSH and LQKENI. The CDR3 spells CASSPGTASSYEQYV. In DNA, the CDR3 is TGTGCCAGCTCACCCGGGACAGCTTCCTCCTACGAGCAGTACGTC.

This clonotype has more than one count but fewer than ten. This rearrangement joins TRBV19 to TRBJ1-5; TRBD1 agrees at 7 bases. V trimming: 1 base; J trimming: 5 bases; junction bases outside the gene matches: 17. Germline V gene lookup returns CDR1 LNHDA and CDR2 SQIVND (reference sequence). The CDR3 is 19 residues long. The CDR3 is CASSIVLGTVRFRHQPQHF. Written as DNA, the CDR3 is TGTGCCAGTAGTATAGTATTGGGGACAGTCCGTTTTCGTCATCAGCCCCAGCATTTT.

This clonotype was seen many times. The chain couples TRBV3-1 to TRBJ1-3, with D hard to call. The CDR3 is 13 residues long. The germline V gene encodes CDR1 LGHDT and CDR2 YNNKEL (reference sequence). The V end was cut by 2 bases, the J end by 0 bases, with 2 bases between. The CDR3 protein is CASSQNSGNTIYF. Here the CDR3 DNA reads TGTGCCAGCAGCCAAAACTCTGGAAACACCATATATTTT. Full variable domain (missing parts from reference TRBV3-1 and TRBJ1-3): DTAVSQTPKYLVTQMGNDKSIKCEQNLGHDTMYWYKQDSKKFLKIMFSYNNKELIINETVPNRFSPKSPDKAHLNLHINSLELGDSAVYFCASSQNSGNTIYFGEGSWLTVV.

This clonotype was seen many times. The chain joins TRBV15 to TRBJ2-3, with unresolved D. Trimming cost V 7 bases and J 2 bases, with 13 bases left between them. Germline values: CDR1 LNHNV, CDR2 YYDKDF (reference sequence). CDR3 length: 14 amino acids. The CDR3 DNA is TGTGCCACCATGGAAAGGGTGTACACAGATACGCAGTATTTT. Protein: CATMERVYTDTQYF.

This clonotype was recorded many times. V gene TRBV7-9 combines with J gene TRBJ1-6; D remains ambiguous. V lost 3 bases, J lost 6 bases, and 9 bases lay in between. The germline V gene has CDR1 SEHNR and CDR2 FQNEAQ (reference sequence). The CDR3 has 14 residues. The CDR3 region is CASSLGQINSPLHF. As DNA, the CDR3 is TGTGCCAGCAGCTTGGGTCAGATTAATTCACCCCTCCACTTT.

This clonotype was recorded many times. This sequence joins TRBV10-3 and TRBJ2-5, with 9 bases that match TRBD1. Germline CDR1 reads ENHRY; CDR2 reads SYGVKD. V was pared by 7 bases and J by 5 bases, with 11 bases of the junction left unmatched. The CDR3 length is 15 residues. The CDR3 here is CAITPGTGNLETQYF. For the CDR3, the DNA is TGTGCCATCACCCCCGGGACAGGGAACCTCGAGACCCAGTACTTC.

V is TRBV7-2 and J is TRBJ2-1; TRBD2 matches at 11 bases. The CDR3 is 15 residues long. Germline CDR1 and CDR2: SGHTA and FQGNSA. V lost 5 bases and J lost 5; bases outside the gene matches: 5. The CDR3 nucleotides read TGTGCCAGCAGCAGGACTAGCGGGCTGAACAATGAGCAGTTCTTC. It translates to CASSRTSGLNNEQFF.

In its sample, this clonotype was seen many times. The V gene is TRBV9, the J gene TRBJ2-5, with D tentatively TRBD1 (6 bases). There are 15 residues in the CDR3. V shed 0 bases and J shed 5 bases, with 14 bases lying between them. From germline, CDR1 is SGDLS and CDR2 YYNGEE. CDR3 in amino acids: CASSVGAGAGETQYF. The CDR3 bases are TGTGCCAGCAGCGTAGGGGCAGGGGCGGGTGAGACCCAGTACTTC.

This rearrangement joins TRBV10-3 to TRBJ2-2, with 7 bases fitting TRBD1. The CDR3 has 15 amino acids. Looked up from germline, CDR1 is ENHRY and CDR2 is SYGVKD. The V and J ends lost 0 bases and 4 bases, in that order; junction bases with no gene match: 2. DNA of the CDR3: TGTGCCATCAGTGAGTCCAGGGGGTCCACCGGGGAGCTGTTTTTT. It encodes CAISESRGSTGELFF.

This clonotype was seen ten or more times. The V gene is TRBV12-3 or TRBV12-4, the J gene TRBJ2-5; a weak D match, TRBD2 (5 bases). This CDR3 region has 16 residues. The V gene lost 3 bases and the J gene lost 1 base, with 15 bases spanning the gap. The CDR3 spells CASSLTTPRGQETQYF. The CDR3 nucleotides are TGTGCCAGCAGTTTGACCACCCCCCGGGGCCAAGAGACCCAGTACTTC.

The chain joins TRBV4-3 to TRBJ2-6; D possibly uses TRBD1 or TRBD2 (6 bases each). In germline, CDR1 is LGHNA, CDR2 YSLEER. Trimming stripped 1 base from V and 3 bases from J, with 19 bases between. The CDR3 is made up of 19 amino acids. CDR3 protein: CASSQVGTGTFFGANVLTF. In DNA form, the CDR3 reads TGCGCCAGCAGCCAAGTTGGAACAGGGACTTTCTTTGGGGCCAACGTCCTGACTTTC.

This clonotype was picked up many times. This chain links TRBV12-3 or TRBV12-4 with TRBJ2-7, with 10 bases lining up with TRBD2. V shed 4 bases, J shed 3 bases, and the junction held 3 bases outside the gene matches. The CDR3 spans 14 residues. CDR3 sequence (DNA): TGTGCCAGCAGTTCGTTAGCGGGGGGCTACGAGCAGTACTTC. It yields the protein CASSSLAGGYEQYF.

The table lists this clonotype with many counts. The gene calls are TRBV4-3 and TRBJ1-4; tentatively, D is TRBD1 (5 bases). V gave up 1 base and J gave up 0 bases, with 6 bases separating them. This CDR3 is built from 15 residues. Germline V gene lookup returns CDR1 LGHNA and CDR2 YSLEER. The CDR3 loop is CASSQGTTTNEKLFF. The DNA for the CDR3 is TGCGCCAGCAGCCAAGGGACAACAACTAATGAAAAACTGTTTTTT.

To note about this clonotype: A much larger clonotype is one base distant, so this may be a read error. V and J are TRBV19 and TRBJ1-6, with 7 bases fitting TRBD1. The V gene's germline CDR1 is LNHDA and CDR2 SQIVND (reference sequence). This CDR3 comprises 15 residues. Written as DNA, the CDR3 is TGTGTCAGTAGTATTGGGACAGAGGGTAATTCACCCCTCCACTTT. Translated, it gives CVSSIGTEGNSPLHF.

Many counts were recorded for this clonotype. The genes are TRBV5-1 and TRBJ1-2, with D possibly matching TRBD1 (6 bases). V shed 0 bases and J shed 5 bases, with 11 bases lying between them. The germline CDR1 and CDR2 sequences are SGHRS and YFSETQ. The CDR3 loop spans 14 amino acids. The CDR3 DNA reads as TGCGCCAGCAGCTTGGATCACAGGGAATATGGCTACACCTTC. Translated: CASSLDHREYGYTF.

This clonotype was observed many times. V usage is TRBV28 and J usage is TRBJ1-4, with 10 bases identical to TRBD1. With V trimmed by 2 bases and J by 1 base, 1 base remained unmatched. Germline V gene data show CDR1 as MDHEN and CDR2 as SYDVKM. CDR3 size: 16 residues. CDR3 in DNA: TGTGCCAGCAGTTTAGGGACAGGGGTAACTAATGAAAAACTGTTTTTT. As protein: CASSLGTGVTNEKLFF.

This clonotype was counted ten times or more. The V call is TRBV5-1, the J call TRBJ2-5; D call uncertain. The CDR3 is made up of 13 amino acids. The ends were cut back, 2 bases at V and 5 bases at J, with 10 bases in the middle. Germline V gene lookup returns CDR1 SGHRS and CDR2 YFSETQ. CDR3 coding DNA: TGCGCCAGCAGCTTCGGCAGGCAGGAGACCCAGTACTTC. This encodes CASSFGRQETQYF.

This clonotype was observed a few times. The V gene is TRBV20-1, the J gene TRBJ2-5, with D maybe TRBD1 (5 bases). The germline CDR1 and CDR2 sequences are DFQATT and SNEGSKA (reference sequence). The CDR3 is 17 residues long. V lost 0 bases and J 2 bases, leaving 19 bases between the germline ends. The CDR3 spells CSARDIQGIPLQETQYF. For the CDR3, the DNA is TGCAGTGCTAGAGATATCCAGGGTATCCCCCTGCAAGAGACCCAGTACTTC.

This clonotype was seen many times. The chain joins TRBV6-5 to TRBJ2-7, with 8 bases aligning to TRBD1. The CDR3 extends over 18 amino acids. V trimming: 0 bases; J trimming: 3 bases; junction bases outside the gene matches: 13. CDR1 is MNHEY, CDR2 SVGAGI, per germline. This CDR3 is CASSYSMFDRGQNYEQYF. CDR3 bases: TGTGCCAGCAGTTACTCGATGTTTGACAGGGGCCAAAACTACGAGCAGTACTTC.